This T cell receptor beta chain was identified during a study of cytomegalovirus exposure and HLA in healthy donors. It was with 60 Vbeta and 13 Jbeta primers that the PCR ran. The repertoire was sequenced with immunoSEQ multiplex PCR; TCRdb's copy has only in-frame clones and lacks some. The table lists about 140,000 clones, roughly four fifths of them singletons. Study-level points and caveats: Later analysis identified a missense DCLRE1C variant that was linked to TCR beta V- and J-gene trimming. Some public TCRs appeared in many individuals, while most sequences were rare.

A remark on this clone: Its specificity is unknown.

This sequence originates from a woman aged 50 to 65 in good health and CMV-seronegative. Sequenced: PBMCs.

This CDR3 is CASSPRLASAAYNEQFF. Written as DNA, the CDR3 is TGCGCCAGCAGCCCTAGGTTGGCTAGCGCGGCCTACAATGAGCAGTTCTTC. The gene calls are TRBV4-1 and TRBJ2-1; D might be TRBD2 (6 bases). Germline CDR1 is MGHRA and CDR2 is YSYEKL. This CDR3 has 17 residues. Between the trimmed V and J ends, which lost 4 bases and 2 bases, there was a span of 18 bases.